The sequence of this T cell receptor beta chain was determined in a study of blood T cell repertoires in COVID-19. Only in-frame clones appear in the TCRdb table, and some are missing; sequencing was by immunoSEQ multiplex PCR. The data hold about 170,000 clones, with approximately 84% observed a single time. The specimen was PBMCs or T cells enriched from blood (not recorded which). This sequence was found in a woman in her fifties or sixties who had recovered from COVID-19.

In DNA, the CDR3 is TGCGCCAGCAGCCAAGAGGCGGTCTACAATGAGCAGTTCTTC. Protein product: CASSQEAVYNEQFF. The chain couples TRBV4-3 to TRBJ2-1; D is uncertain. V was clipped by 0 bases and J by 3 bases, with 6 bases between them. Germline-derived CDR1 and CDR2 are LGHNA and YSLEER. The CDR3 sequence is 14 residues long.